What follows describes a single TCR beta chain. The antigen is not known. The data were taken from a study of post-analysis software for immune sequencing data. Unique molecular identifiers were carried by the TCR beta cDNA libraries. A population of about 0.95 to 11 million T cells gave rise to approximately 500,000 cDNA molecules. TCRdb recomputed calls from the PCR reads with MiXCR, one row per CDR3 protein. The sample has about 400,000 distinct CDR3 sequences, less than 35% seen once. CDR1 and CDR2 (germline): SGHTS, YDEGEE. The CDR3 runs 16 residues. V was clipped by 6 bases and J by 4 bases, with 20 bases between them. Findings and caveats of the study: When compared against controls, multiple sclerosis patients showed significantly lower normalized Chao1 diversity. With F measure, samples from one preparation batch clustered together strongly. Relative to controls, patients had about five TRBV segments at higher frequency, with TRBV5-6, TRBV5-1 and TRBV20-1 among these.

This clonotype was sampled from a girl aged 10 to 17 with multiple sclerosis. The specimen sequenced was blood. This chain links TRBV5-8 with TRBJ1-5; the D gene is possibly TRBD1 (6 bases). The CDR3 loop is CASTSRRRGGNQPQHF. The CDR3 DNA sequence: TGTGCCAGCACCTCAAGGCGCAGGGGAGGAAATCAGCCCCAGCATTTT.